This is a list of T cell receptor beta chains from one sample in a study of graft-versus-host responses after intestinal transplantation. Antigens of these TCRs are unknown. Generated by immunoSEQ multiplex PCR, the TCRdb table keeps only in-frame clones and is missing some. There are 85,000 to 100,000 clones in the sample; 85% to 95% occur only once, and around 0.067% lies in the top ten. This specimen was unstimulated CD8+ T cells sorted from spleen or lymph node cells, taken before transplant. These receptors came from a human donor who was the organ donor for an intestinal transplant. Both conserved end residues are part of each CDR3. The D gene is left open where the match is weak. Clone size is stated in some rows and not others, as once, few, many or a class when expanded.

v_gene	j_gene	abundance	d_gene	len	CDR3nt	CDR3aa
TRBV15	TRBJ2-7	once	TRBD2	15	TGTGCCACCAGCAGCAAGCGGGGCCCTACCTACGAGCAGTACTTC	CATSSKRGPTYEQYF
TRBV11-2	TRBJ1-1	.	.	15	TGTGCCAGCAGCTCGCGGCAGGGGATGAACACTGAAGCTTTCTTT	CASSSRQGMNTEAFF
TRBV5-1	TRBJ2-1	.	TRBD2	17	TGCGCCAGCAGCTATACTAGCGGAATCCACAAGTACAATGAGCAGTTCTTC	CASSYTSGIHKYNEQFF
TRBV7-9	TRBJ2-4	.	.	13	TGTGCCCACGGTAAAATAGCCAAAAACATTCAGTACTTC	CAHGKIAKNIQYF
TRBV4-1	TRBJ2-3	.	TRBD2	15	TGCGCCAGCAGCCAAGTCCAGACCGGGACTAGTACGCAGTATTTT	CASSQVQTGTSTQYF
TRBV19	TRBJ2-7	.	.	13	TGTGCCAGTAGACGCGGGAAGTCTACCGAGCAGTACTTC	CASRRGKSTEQYF
TRBV7-9	TRBJ1-1	.	TRBD1	15	TGTGCCAGCAGTCGTGGGACAGGGAAATCGACTGAAGCTTTCTTT	CASSRGTGKSTEAFF
TRBV25-1	TRBJ2-7	few	.	13	TGTGCCAGCAGTGAATTAGGCGGCTACGAGCAGTACTTC	CASSELGGYEQYF
TRBV15	TRBJ1-2	.	TRBD1	16	TGTGCCACCAGCAGAGACCGACAGGGGGCCGTCTATGGCTACACCTTC	CATSRDRQGAVYGYTF
TRBV4-1	TRBJ2-1	.	TRBD2	17	TGCGCCAGCAGCCGAACAGCGGGAACTAGCGGATACAATGAGCAGTTCTTC	CASSRTAGTSGYNEQFF
TRBV28	TRBJ2-1	.	.	15	TGTGCCAGCAGTTTAGTCGGGGATCCCTACAATGAGCAGTTCTTC	CASSLVGDPYNEQFF
TRBV5-4	TRBJ2-1	few	.	13	TGTGCCAGCACCGGGGGTGGGGAATACGAGCAGTTCTTC	CASTGGGEYEQFF
TRBV9	TRBJ2-3	few	TRBD2	17	TGTGCCAGCAGCGCCAAACTAGCGGGGGTTAGCACAGATACGCAGTATTTT	CASSAKLAGVSTDTQYF
TRBV11-3	TRBJ2-7	.	TRBD2	14	TGTGCCAGCAGCTTCGGACTAGCGGGGGTTGAGCAGTACTTC	CASSFGLAGVEQYF